One and the same sample provided the 3 T cell receptor beta chains below, sequenced in a study of CD8 T cells in ankylosing spondylitis. Broader study findings: Within ankylosing spondylitis blood, a TCR beta motif made up of fewer than ten highly homologous variants appeared to be characteristic.

From the 5' RACE reads, TCRdb called clonotypes with MiXCR, one entry per CDR3 protein. In the table there are fewer than 550,000 distinct CDR3 sequences, over 4% of which are singletons. No antigens are known for them. The sequenced sample consisted of blood, either unsorted or a sorted T cell fraction (not recorded which). The receptors here all came from a male donor with ankylosing spondylitis.

This clonotype was counted many times. The chain's CDR3 is CASRTGTAHQNNEQFF. The CDR3 DNA reads as TGTGCCAGCAGAACGGGGACCGCCCACCAAAACAATGAGCAGTTCTTC. The chain has TRBV28 and TRBJ2-1, with D perhaps being TRBD1 or TRBD2 (5 bases each). Germline CDR1 reads MDHEN; CDR2 reads SYDVKM. V was trimmed by 6 bases and J by 5 bases, leaving 20 bases between them. The CDR3 is 16 amino acids.

This clonotype was detected many times. The CDR3 nucleotides read TGCAGTGCTAGAGTTCTACAGGGGGTTACGCCAGATACGCAGTATTTT. This encodes CSARVLQGVTPDTQYF. V is TRBV20-1 and J is TRBJ2-3; 8 bases are a match to TRBD1. The V gene end was trimmed by 1 base and the J gene end by 4 bases; junction bases not matched to a gene: 10. CDR1 and CDR2 (germline): DFQATT, SNEGSKA (reference sequence). CDR3 length: 16 residues.

This clonotype was counted a few times. This chain uses TRBV5-1 with TRBJ2-7; D might be TRBD1 (6 bases). This CDR3 has 19 residues. Germline loops: CDR1 SGHRS, CDR2 YFSETQ. V was cut by 0 bases and J by 3 bases, with 25 bases left in between. The CDR3 sequence is CASSLGMQSGTRGFYEQYF. DNA of the CDR3: TGCGCCAGCAGCTTGGGCATGCAATCAGGGACAAGGGGTTTCTACGAGCAGTACTTC.